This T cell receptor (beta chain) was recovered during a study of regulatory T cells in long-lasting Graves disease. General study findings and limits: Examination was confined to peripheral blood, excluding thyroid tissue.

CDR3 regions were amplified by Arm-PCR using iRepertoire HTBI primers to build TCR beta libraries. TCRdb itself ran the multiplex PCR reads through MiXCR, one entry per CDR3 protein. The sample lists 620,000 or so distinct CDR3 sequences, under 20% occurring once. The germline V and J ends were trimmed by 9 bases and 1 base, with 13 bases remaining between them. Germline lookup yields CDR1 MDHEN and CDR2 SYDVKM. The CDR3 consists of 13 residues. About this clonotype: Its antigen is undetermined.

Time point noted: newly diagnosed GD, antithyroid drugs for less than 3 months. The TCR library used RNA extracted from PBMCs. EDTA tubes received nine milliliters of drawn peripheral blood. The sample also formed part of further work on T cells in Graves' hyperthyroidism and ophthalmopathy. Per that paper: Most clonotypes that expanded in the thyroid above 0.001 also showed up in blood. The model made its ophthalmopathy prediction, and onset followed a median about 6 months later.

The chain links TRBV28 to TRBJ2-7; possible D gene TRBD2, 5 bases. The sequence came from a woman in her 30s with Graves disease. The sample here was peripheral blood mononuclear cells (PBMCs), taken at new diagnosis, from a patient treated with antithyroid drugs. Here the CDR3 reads CASSGFLSYEQYF. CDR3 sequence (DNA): TGTGCCAGTTCGGGGTTCCTTTCCTACGAGCAGTACTTC.